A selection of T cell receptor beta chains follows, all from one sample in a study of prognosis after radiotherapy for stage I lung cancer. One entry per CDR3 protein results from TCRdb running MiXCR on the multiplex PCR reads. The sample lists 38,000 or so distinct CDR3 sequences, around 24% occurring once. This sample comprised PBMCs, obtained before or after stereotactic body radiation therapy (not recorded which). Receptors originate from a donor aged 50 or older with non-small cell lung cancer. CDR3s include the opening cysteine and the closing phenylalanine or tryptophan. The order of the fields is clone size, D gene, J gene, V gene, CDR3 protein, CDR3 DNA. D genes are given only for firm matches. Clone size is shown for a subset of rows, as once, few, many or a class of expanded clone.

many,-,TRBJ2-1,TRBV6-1,CASSGPGRGNNEQFF,TGTGCCAGCAGTGGCCCGGGACGTGGGAACAATGAGCAGTTCTTC
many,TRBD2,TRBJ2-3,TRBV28,CASSEFGGVTDTQYF,TGTGCCAGCAGTGAGTTCGGGGGGGTTACAGATACGCAGTATTTT
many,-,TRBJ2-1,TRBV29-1,CSVETTVDNEQFF,TGCAGCGTTGAGACCACCGTGGACAATGAGCAGTTCTTC
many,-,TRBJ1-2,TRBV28,CASSLGRGSGGYTF,TGTGCCAGCAGTTTGGGCAGGGGATCTGGTGGCTACACCTTC
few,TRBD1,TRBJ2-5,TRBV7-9,CANSTQGAGETQYF,TGTGCCAACAGCACCCAGGGGGCAGGAGAGACCCAGTACTTC
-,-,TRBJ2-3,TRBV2,CASFRMNTDTQYF,TGTGCCAGCTTCCGTATGAACACAGATACGCAGTATTTT
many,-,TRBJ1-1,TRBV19,CASSIPRGGAIPMNTEAFF,TGTGCCAGTAGTATACCCCGGGGGGGGGCAATCCCAATGAACACTGAAGCTTTCTTT
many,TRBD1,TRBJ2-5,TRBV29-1,CSVRQGSETQYF,TGCAGCGTTCGACAGGGCTCAGAGACCCAGTACTTC
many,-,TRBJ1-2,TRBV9,CASSLMGTADYGYTF,TGTGCCAGCAGCCTGATGGGGACCGCAGACTATGGCTACACCTTC
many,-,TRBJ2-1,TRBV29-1,CSVIQHEQFF,TGCAGCGTTATCCAGCATGAGCAGTTCTTC
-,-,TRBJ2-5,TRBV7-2,CASSPGGVSGETQYF,TGTGCCAGCAGCCCGGGCGGAGTGTCGGGGGAGACCCAGTACTTC
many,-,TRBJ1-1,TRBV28,CASSHFIRTEAFF,TGTGCCAGCAGTCACTTCATCCGAACTGAAGCTTTCTTT
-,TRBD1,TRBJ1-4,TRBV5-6,CASSSIQGSTNEKLFF,TGTGCCAGCAGCTCGATACAGGGGTCAACTAATGAAAAACTGTTTTTT
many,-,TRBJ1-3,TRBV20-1,CSARDSTGRTGNTIYF,TGCAGTGCTAGAGACTCTACAGGGCGCACTGGAAACACCATATATTTT
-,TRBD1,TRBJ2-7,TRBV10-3,CAIRASCYRGLSYEQYF,TGTGCCATCAGGGCCTCGTGTTACAGGGGGTTGTCGTACGAGCAGTACTTC
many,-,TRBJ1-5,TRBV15,CATSREMQPQHF,TGTGCCACCAGCAGAGAAATGCAGCCCCAGCATTTT
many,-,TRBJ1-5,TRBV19,CASTRGAILSNQPQHF,TGTGCCAGTACTCGGGGGGCCATCCTTAGCAATCAGCCCCAGCATTTT
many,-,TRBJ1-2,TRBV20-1,CSAQILFREGYGYTF,TGCAGTGCCCAAATCCTGTTCCGGGAGGGCTATGGCTACACCTTC
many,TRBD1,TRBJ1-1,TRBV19,CASIDPGTVLAEAFF,TGTGCCAGTATTGACCCCGGGACAGTCCTCGCTGAAGCTTTCTTT
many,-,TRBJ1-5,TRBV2,CASSGHSAQPQHF,TGTGCCAGCAGCGGACATTCGGCACAGCCCCAGCATTTT
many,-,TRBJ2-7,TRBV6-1,CASSDIGKANYEQYF,TGTGCCAGCAGTGACATAGGGAAAGCCAACTACGAGCAGTACTTC
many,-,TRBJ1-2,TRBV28,CASSLRPRGYGYTF,TGTGCCAGCAGTCTGCGACCCCGGGGCTATGGCTACACCTTC
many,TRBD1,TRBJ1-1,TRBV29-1,CSVEISDRGYTEAFF,TGCAGCGTTGAAATTTCTGACAGGGGTTACACTGAAGCTTTCTTT
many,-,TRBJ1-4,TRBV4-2,CASSRKQDATNEKLFF,TGTGCCAGCAGCCGGAAACAGGACGCAACTAATGAAAAACTGTTTTTT
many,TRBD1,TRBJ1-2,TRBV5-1,CASSAGTSGQVYGYTF,TGCGCCAGCAGCGCCGGGACGAGCGGACAGGTCTATGGCTACACCTTC
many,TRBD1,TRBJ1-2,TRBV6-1,CASRSEDRVVGYTF,TGTGCCAGCAGGAGCGAAGACAGGGTCGTTGGCTACACCTTC
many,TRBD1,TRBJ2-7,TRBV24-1,CATSDSRDRGLYEQYF,TGTGCCACCAGTGATTCACGGGACAGGGGTTTGTACGAGCAGTACTTC
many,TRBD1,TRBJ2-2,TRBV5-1,CASSVDRPNTGELFF,TGCGCCAGCAGCGTGGACAGGCCGAACACCGGGGAGCTGTTTTTT
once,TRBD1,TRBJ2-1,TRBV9,CASSVSGQGYNEQFF,TGTGCCAGCAGCGTTTCGGGACAGGGGTACAATGAGCAGTTCTTC
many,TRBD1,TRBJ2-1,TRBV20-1,CSALSLGTGVQDEQFF,TGCAGTGCTCTTAGCCTTGGGACAGGGGTGCAGGATGAGCAGTTCTTC
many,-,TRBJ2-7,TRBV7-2,CASSLGQLAYEQYF,TGTGCCAGCAGCTTAGGACAGTTGGCCTACGAGCAGTACTTC
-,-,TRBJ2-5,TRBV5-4,CASSRDSQETQYF,TGTGCCAGCAGTCGTGACAGCCAAGAGACCCAGTACTTC
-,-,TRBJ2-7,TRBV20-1,CSARVFPSVSYEQYF,TGCAGTGCTAGAGTTTTTCCTAGCGTGAGCTACGAGCAGTACTTC
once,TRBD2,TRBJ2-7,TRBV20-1,CSAKTSGATYQYF,TGCAGTGCGAAAACTAGCGGGGCGACCTACCAGTACTTC
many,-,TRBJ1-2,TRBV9,CASSPRTEGYGYTF,TGTGCCAGCAGCCCCCGGACAGAGGGCTATGGCTACACCTTC
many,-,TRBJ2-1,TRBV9,CASSEPPGHPSSYNEQFF,TGTGCCAGCAGCGAACCACCGGGACACCCTTCCTCCTACAATGAGCAGTTCTTC
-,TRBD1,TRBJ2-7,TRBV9,CASSVYRVGQGKPPSYEQYF,TGTGCCAGCAGCGTTTACAGGGTCGGACAGGGTAAACCCCCGTCCTACGAGCAGTACTTC
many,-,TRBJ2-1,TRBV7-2,CASSLARGAYFF,TGTGCCAGCAGCTTAGCGAGGGGCGCCTATTTCTTC
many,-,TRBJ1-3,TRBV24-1,CARVYEWTGGTGAYSGNTIYF,TGTGCCAGGGTTTACGAGTGGACCGGCGGAACTGGGGCTTACTCTGGAAACACCATATATTTT
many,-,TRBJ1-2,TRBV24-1,CATFPTLSYTF,TGTGCCACCTTTCCGACACTCTCGTACACCTTC
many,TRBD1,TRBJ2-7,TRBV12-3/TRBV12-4,CASSSTGLREQYF,TGTGCCAGCAGTTCGACAGGGCTGAGGGAGCAGTACTTC
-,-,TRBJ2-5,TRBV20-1,CSASGQGQRVGQETQYF,TGCAGTGCTAGTGGGCAGGGTCAGAGGGTGGGCCAAGAGACCCAGTACTTC
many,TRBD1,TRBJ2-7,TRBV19,CASRTGTGGPYEQYF,TGTGCCAGTAGGACGGGGACAGGGGGCCCCTACGAGCAGTACTTC
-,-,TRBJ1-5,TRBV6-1,CASSRSINQPQHF,TGTGCCAGCAGTCGATCCATCAATCAGCCCCAGCATTTT
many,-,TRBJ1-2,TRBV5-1,CASSPDAFYGYTF,TGCGCCAGCAGCCCTGACGCTTTCTATGGCTACACCTTC
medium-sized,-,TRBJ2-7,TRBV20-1,CSARGAGDVDEQYF,TGCAGTGCTAGAGGGGCAGGGGACGTCGACGAGCAGTACTTC
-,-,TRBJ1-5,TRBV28,CASREVGQPQHF,TGTGCCAGCCGGGAGGTAGGGCAGCCCCAGCATTTT
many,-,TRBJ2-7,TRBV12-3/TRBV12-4,CASSASDGVYEQYF,TGTGCCAGCAGTGCCTCCGACGGTGTCTACGAGCAGTACTTC
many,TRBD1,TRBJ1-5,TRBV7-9,CASSPVQGLGNQPQHF,TGTGCCAGCAGCCCGGTACAGGGGTTGGGCAATCAGCCCCAGCATTTT